The clone carrying this TCR beta chain was counted between two and nine times. Antigen unknown. The data are from a study of blood T cells in healthy people across ages. The CDR3 has 15 residues. Trimming removed 1 base from V and 3 bases from J, with 10 bases in between. Germline loops: CDR1 MDHEN, CDR2 SYDVKM. For the second PCR, which ran for roughly 7 to 11 cycles, a sample-barcoded 5' primer and a J-beta primer mix were used. MiXCR, applied by TCRdb to the 5' RACE reads, yields one record per CDR3 protein. The sample lists 800,000 to 1,300,000 distinct CDR3 sequences, 25% seen once, with less than 0.75% in the top ten. Study-level findings and limits: Whereas aged donors had fewer naive CD4+ cells, long-lived donors had more of them and higher diversity.

The same sample was also studied in work on T cells of mothers and their children. That report notes: The yield was over 8.5 million TCR beta CDR3 reads from each mother and 2.5 million to 3.5 million from each child.

This chain uses TRBV28 with TRBJ1-5; D gene unclear. The sample was blood. This receptor was obtained from a girl aged 2-10 years in good health. The CDR3 is CASSLLGRDNQPQHF. CDR3 nucleotides: TGTGCCAGCAGTTTATTGGGGAGGGACAATCAGCCCCAGCATTTT.